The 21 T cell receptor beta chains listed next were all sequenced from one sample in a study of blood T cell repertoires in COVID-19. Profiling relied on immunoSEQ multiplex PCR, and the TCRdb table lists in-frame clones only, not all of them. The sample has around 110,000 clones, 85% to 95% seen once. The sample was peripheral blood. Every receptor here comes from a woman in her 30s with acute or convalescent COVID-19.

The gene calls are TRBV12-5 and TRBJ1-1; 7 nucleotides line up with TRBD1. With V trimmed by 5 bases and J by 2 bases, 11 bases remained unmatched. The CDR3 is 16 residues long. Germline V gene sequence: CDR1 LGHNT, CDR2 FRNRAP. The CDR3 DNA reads TGTGCTAGTGGTCCTCAATCCGGGACAGCAAACACTGAAGCTTTCTTT. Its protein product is CASGPQSGTANTEAFF.

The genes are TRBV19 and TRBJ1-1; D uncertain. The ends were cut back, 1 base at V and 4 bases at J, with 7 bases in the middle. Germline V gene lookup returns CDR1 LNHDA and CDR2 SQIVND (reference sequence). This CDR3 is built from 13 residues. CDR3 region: CASSIGGSTEAFF. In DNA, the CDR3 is TGTGCCAGTAGTATAGGCGGGAGCACTGAAGCTTTCTTT.

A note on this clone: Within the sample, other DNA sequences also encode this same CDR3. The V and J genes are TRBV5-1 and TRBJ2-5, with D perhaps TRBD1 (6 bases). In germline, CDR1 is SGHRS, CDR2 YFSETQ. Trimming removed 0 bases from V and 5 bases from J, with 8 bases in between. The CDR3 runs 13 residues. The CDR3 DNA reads TGCGCCAGCAGCTTGGGGGGGCGGGAGACCCAGTACTTC. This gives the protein CASSLGGRETQYF.

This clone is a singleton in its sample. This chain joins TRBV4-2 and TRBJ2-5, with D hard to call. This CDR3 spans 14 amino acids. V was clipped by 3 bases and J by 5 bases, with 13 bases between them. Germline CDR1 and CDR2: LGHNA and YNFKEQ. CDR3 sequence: CASSHQRLSETQYF. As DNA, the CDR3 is TGTGCCAGCAGCCATCAACGACTCTCCGAGACCCAGTACTTC.

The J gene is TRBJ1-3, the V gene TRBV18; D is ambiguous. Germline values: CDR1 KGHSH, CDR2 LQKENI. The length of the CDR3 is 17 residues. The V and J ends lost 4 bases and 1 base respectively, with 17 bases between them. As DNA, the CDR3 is TGTGCCAGCTCACGGGTCTTTCAGGCGACGTCTGGAAACACCATATATTTT. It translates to CASSRVFQATSGNTIYF.

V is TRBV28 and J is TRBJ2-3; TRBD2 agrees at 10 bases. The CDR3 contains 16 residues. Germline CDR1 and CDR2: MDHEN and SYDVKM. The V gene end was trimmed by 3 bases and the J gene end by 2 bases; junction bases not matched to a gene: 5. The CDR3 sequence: CASSLTSGFSTDTQYF. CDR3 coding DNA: TGTGCCAGCAGTTTGACTAGCGGGTTTTCCACAGATACGCAGTATTTT.

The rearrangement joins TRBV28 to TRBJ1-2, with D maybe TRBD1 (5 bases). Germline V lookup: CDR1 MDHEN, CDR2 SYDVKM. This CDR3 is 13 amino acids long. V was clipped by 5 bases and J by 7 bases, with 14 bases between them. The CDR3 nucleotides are TGTGCCAGCAGTCCCGTCGAAGGGGCTGGCTACACCTTC. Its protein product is CASSPVEGAGYTF.

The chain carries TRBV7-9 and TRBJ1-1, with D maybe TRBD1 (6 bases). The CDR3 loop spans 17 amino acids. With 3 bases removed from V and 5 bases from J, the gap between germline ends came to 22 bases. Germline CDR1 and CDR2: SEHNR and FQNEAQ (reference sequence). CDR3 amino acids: CASSFSDHTGGRTEAFF. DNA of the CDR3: TGTGCCAGCAGCTTCTCTGACCACACGGGGGGGCGAACTGAAGCTTTCTTT.

The DNA of the CDR3 is TGTGCCAGTAGTCACAGGGACAGGGGGGCCTATGGCTACACCTTC. Translating it yields CASSHRDRGAYGYTF. This chain links TRBV19 with TRBJ1-2, with 11 bases matching TRBD1. In germline, CDR1 is LNHDA, CDR2 SQIVND (reference sequence). The V segment lost 5 bases and the J segment 4 bases; nucleotides outside the gene matches: 6. The CDR3 has 15 amino acids.

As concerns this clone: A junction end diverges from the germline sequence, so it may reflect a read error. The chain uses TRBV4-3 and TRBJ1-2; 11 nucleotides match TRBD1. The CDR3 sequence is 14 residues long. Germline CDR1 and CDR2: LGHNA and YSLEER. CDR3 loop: CASSPQYRDRGILF. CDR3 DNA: TGCGCCAGCAGCCCGCAATACCGGGACAGGGGGATTTTGTTC.

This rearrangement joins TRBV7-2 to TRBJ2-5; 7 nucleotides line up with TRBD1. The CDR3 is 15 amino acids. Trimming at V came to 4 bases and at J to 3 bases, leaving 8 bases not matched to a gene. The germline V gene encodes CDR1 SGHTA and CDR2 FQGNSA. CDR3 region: CASSSTRGQKETQYF. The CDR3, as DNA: TGTGCCAGCAGCTCTACTAGGGGACAGAAAGAGACCCAGTACTTC.

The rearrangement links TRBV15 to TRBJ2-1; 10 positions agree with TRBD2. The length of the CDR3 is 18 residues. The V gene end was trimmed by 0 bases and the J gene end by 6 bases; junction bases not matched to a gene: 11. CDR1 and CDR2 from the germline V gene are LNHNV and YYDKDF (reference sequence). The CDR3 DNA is TGTGCCACCAGCAGAGACATTGCTCTAGCGGGAGCCCGCAATGAGCAGTTCTTC. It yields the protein CATSRDIALAGARNEQFF.

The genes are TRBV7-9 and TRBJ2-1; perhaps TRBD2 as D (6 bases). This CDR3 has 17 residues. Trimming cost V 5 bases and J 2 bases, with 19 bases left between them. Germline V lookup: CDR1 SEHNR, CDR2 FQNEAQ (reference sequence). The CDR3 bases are TGTGCCAGCAGCCCCGTTACCGGGACTTTAACCTACAATGAGCAGTTCTTC. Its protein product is CASSPVTGTLTYNEQFF.

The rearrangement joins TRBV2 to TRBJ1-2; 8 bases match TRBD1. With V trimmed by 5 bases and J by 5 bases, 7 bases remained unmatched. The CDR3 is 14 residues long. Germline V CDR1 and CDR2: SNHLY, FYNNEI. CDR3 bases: TGTGCCAGCAGTCCGGACAGGGAGGGATATGGCTACACCTTC. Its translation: CASSPDREGYGYTF.

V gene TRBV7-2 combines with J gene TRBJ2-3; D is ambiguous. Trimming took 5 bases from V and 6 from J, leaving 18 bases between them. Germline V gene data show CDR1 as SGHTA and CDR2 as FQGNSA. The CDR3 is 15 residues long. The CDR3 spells CASSALGLAVDTQYF. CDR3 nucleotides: TGTGCCAGCAGCGCCCTCGGGTTGGCGGTTGATACGCAGTATTTT.

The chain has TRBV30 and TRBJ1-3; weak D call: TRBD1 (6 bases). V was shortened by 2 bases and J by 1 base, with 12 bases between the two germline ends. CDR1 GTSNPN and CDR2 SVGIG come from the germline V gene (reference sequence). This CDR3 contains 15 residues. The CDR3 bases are TGTGCCTGGAGTTCGGGGACACGGTCTGGAAACACCATATATTTT. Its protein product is CAWSSGTRSGNTIYF. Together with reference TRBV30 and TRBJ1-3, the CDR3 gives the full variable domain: SQTIHQWPATLVQPVGSPLSLECTVEGTSNPNLYWYRQAAGRGLQLLFYSVGIGQISSEVPQNLSASRPQDRQFILSSKKLLLSDSGFYLCAWSSGTRSGNTIYFGEGSWLTVV.

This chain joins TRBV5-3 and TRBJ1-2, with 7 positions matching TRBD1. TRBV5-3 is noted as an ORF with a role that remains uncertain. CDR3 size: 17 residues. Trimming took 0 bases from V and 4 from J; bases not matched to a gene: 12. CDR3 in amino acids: CARSLAGGWQVGYGYTF. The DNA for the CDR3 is TGTGCCAGAAGCTTGGCAGGGGGGTGGCAGGTGGGCTATGGCTACACCTTC.

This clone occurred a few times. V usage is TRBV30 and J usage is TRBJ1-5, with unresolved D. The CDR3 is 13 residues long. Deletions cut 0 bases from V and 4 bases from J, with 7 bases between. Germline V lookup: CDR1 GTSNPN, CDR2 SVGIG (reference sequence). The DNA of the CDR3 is TGTGCCTGGAGTGTAGTCGGGAATCAGCCCCAGCATTTT. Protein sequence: CAWSVVGNQPQHF.

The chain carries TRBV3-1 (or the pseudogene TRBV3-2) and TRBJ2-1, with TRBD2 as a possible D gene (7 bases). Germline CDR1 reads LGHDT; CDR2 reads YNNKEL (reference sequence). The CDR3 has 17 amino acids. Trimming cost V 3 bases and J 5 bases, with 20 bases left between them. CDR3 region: CASSHDRGAGANNEQFF. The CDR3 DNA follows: TGTGCCAGCAGCCACGACCGAGGGGCGGGGGCCAACAATGAGCAGTTCTTC.

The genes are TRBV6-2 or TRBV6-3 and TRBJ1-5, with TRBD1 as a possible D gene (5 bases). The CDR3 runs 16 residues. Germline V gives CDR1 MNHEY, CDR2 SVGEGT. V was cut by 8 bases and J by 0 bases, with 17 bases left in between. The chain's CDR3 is CASRWGSHYSNQPQHF. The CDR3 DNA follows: TGTGCCAGCCGTTGGGGCAGCCATTATAGCAATCAGCCCCAGCATTTT.

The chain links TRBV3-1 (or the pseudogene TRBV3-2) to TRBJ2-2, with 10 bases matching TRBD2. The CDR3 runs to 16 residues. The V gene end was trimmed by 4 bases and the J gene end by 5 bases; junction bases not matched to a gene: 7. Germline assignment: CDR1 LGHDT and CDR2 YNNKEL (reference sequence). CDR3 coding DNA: TGTGCCAGCAGCCTCGGAGCGGGAGGGGGTACCGGGGAGCTGTTTTTT. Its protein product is CASSLGAGGGTGELFF.